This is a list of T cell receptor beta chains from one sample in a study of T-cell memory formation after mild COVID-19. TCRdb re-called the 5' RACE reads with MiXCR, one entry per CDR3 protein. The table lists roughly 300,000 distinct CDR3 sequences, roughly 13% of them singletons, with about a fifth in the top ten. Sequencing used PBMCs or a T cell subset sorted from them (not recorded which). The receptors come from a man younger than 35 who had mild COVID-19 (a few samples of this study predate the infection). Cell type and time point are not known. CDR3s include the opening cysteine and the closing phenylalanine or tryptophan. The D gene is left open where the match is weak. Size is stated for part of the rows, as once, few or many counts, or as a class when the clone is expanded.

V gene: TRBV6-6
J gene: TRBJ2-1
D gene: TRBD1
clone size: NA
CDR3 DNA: TGTGCCAGCAGTTACACTCCCGGGACAGGGAGAGTTCGGCAGTTCTTC
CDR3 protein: CASSYTPGTGRVRQFF

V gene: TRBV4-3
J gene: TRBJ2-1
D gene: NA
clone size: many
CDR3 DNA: TGCGCCAGCAGCCAAGATGGTAGCGGCACTGACAATGAGCAGTTCTTC
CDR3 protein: CASSQDGSGTDNEQFF

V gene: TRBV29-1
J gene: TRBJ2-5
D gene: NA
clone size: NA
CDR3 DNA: TGCAGCGTTGATGCGGCTGCCCAAGAGACCCAGTACTTC
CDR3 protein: CSVDAAAQETQYF

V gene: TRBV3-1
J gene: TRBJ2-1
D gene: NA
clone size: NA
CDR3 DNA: TGTGCCAGCAGCCCCATTACACAGGGTGGTGAGTTCTTC
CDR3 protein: CASSPITQGGEFF

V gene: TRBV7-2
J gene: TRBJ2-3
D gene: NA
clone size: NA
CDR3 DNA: TGTGCCAGCAGCTACATTCAGGGACACACAGATACGCAGTATTTT
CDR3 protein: CASSYIQGHTDTQYF

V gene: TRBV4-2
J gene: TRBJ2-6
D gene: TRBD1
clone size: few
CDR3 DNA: TGTGCCAGCAGCCAACCGGGACAGAGATTTTCTGGGGCCAACGTCCTGACTTTC
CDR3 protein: CASSQPGQRFSGANVLTF

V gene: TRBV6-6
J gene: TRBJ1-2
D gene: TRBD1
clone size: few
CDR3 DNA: TGTGCCAGCAGTCAGATCGGGGACAGGGGAGATGGCTACACCTTC
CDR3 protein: CASSQIGDRGDGYTF

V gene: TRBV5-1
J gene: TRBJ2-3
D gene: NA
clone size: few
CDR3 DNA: TGCGCCAGCAGCCCCACGTCTAGCTCTGATACGCAGTATTTT
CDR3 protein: CASSPTSSSDTQYF

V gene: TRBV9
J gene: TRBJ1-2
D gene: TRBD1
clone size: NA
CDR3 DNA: TGTGCCAGCAGCGTAGAGCCTGGACAGGGGAATGGCTACACCTTC
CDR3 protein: CASSVEPGQGNGYTF

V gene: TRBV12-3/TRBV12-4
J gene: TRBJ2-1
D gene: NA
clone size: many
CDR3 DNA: TGTGCCAGCCGCCGAGGATCTCGGACGGAATCGTGGAATGAGCAGTTCTTC
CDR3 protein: CASRRGSRTESWNEQFF

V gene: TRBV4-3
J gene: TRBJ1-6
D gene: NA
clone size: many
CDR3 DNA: TGCGCCAGCAGCCATCGAGGGGTTTCACCCCTCCACTTT
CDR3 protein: CASSHRGVSPLHF

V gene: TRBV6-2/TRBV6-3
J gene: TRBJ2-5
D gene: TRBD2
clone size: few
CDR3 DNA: TGTGCCAGCAGTTACGGGCTAGCGGGGGGTGCGACCCAGTACTTC
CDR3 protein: CASSYGLAGGATQYF

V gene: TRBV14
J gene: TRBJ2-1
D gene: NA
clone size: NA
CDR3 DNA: TGTGCCAGCAGCCAAGGACTAGGGCTATCCTACAATGAGCAGTTCTTC
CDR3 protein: CASSQGLGLSYNEQFF

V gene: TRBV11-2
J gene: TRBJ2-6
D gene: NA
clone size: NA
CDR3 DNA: TGTGCCAGCAGCAGGGGGTCTCTACCTGGGGCCAACGTCCTGACTTTC
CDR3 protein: CASSRGSLPGANVLTF

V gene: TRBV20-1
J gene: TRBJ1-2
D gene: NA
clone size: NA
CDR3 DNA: TGCAGTGCTCGCCTAGGACCGACCGGCGGCTATGGCTACACCTTC
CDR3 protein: CSARLGPTGGYGYTF

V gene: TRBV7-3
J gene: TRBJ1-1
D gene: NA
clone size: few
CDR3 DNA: TGTGCCAGCAGCTTAAATACCGCGACTGAAGCTTTCTTT
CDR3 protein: CASSLNTATEAFF

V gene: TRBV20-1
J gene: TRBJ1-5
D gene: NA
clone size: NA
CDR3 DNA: TGCAGTGCTAGCCGAGACCGTAATCAGCCCCAGCATTTT
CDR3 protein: CSASRDRNQPQHF

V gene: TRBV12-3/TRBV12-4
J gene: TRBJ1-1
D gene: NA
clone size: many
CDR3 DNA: TGTGCCAGCACCGTAGGAACTGAAGCTTTCTTT
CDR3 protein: CASTVGTEAFF

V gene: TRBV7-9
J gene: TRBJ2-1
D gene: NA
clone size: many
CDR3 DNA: TGTGCCAGCAGCAGGACGGAGTCATACAATGAGCAGTTCTTC
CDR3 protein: CASSRTESYNEQFF

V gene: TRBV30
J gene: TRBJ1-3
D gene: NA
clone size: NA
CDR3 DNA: TGTGCCTGGGCTCCTACAGTCTCTGGAAACACCATATATTTT
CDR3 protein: CAWAPTVSGNTIYF

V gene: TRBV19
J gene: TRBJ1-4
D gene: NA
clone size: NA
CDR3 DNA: TGTGCCAGTAGTCCGGGGACACTTGCAACTAATGAAAAACTGTTTTTT
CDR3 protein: CASSPGTLATNEKLFF

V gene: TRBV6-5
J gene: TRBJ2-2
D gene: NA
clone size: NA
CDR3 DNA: TGTGCCAGCAGTTACACCAACACCGGGGAGCTGTTTTTT
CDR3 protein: CASSYTNTGELFF

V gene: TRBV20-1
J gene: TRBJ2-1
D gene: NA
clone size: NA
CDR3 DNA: TGCAGTCCGTACAATGAGCAGTTCTTC
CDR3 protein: CSPYNEQFF

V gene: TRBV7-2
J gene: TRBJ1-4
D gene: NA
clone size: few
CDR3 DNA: TGTGCCAGCAGCTTCGTGTCAGCAGCAACTAATGAAAAACTGTTTTTT
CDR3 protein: CASSFVSAATNEKLFF

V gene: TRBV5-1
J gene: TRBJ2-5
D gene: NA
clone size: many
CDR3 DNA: TGCGCCAGCAGCTTACAACTCGGGGAGACCCAGTACTTC
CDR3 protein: CASSLQLGETQYF

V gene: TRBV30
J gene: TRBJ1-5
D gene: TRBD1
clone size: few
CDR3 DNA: TGTGCCTGGAGCTCATCGGGACAGGGACGCCAGCCCCAGCATTTT
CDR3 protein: CAWSSSGQGRQPQHF

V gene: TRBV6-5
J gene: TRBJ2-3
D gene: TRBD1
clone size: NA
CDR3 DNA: TGTGCCAGCAGTTACCTGGACAGGGGGTCCACAGATACGCAGTATTTT
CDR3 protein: CASSYLDRGSTDTQYF

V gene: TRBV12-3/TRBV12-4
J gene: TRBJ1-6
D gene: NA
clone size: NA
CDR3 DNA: TGTGCCAGCCTACCGAGCTCCTATAATTCACCCCTCCACTTT
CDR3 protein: CASLPSSYNSPLHF

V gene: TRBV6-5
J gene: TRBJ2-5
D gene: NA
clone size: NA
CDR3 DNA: TGTGCCAGCAGTTATTCGGGGAATGCGAGGGGAGAGACCCAGTACTTC
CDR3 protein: CASSYSGNARGETQYF

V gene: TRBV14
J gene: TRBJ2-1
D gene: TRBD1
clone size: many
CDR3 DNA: TGTGCCAGCAGCCAAGTCGGGACAGGTGACAATGAGCAGTTCTTC
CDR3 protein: CASSQVGTGDNEQFF

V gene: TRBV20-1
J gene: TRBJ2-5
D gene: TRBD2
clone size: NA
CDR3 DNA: TGCAGTGCTAGAGTTGAGGGAGGGCCCTTCTTAGAGGAGACCCAGTACTTC
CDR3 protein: CSARVEGGPFLEETQYF

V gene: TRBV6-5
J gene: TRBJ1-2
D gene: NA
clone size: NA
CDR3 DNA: TGTGCCAGCAGTTACTCCCCGTTGGGTTCTGGCTACACCTTC
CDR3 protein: CASSYSPLGSGYTF

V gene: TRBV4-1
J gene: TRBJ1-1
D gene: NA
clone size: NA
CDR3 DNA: TGCGCCAGCAGCATTGGGGGAGAAGCTTTCTTT
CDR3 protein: CASSIGGEAFF

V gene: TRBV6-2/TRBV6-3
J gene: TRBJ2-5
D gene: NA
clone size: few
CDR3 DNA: TGTGCCAGCAGTTACTCGATGTGGAATCAAGAGACCCAGTACTTC
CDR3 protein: CASSYSMWNQETQYF

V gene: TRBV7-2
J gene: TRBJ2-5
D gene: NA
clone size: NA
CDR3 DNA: TGTGCCAGCAGCTTAGGATACAGAGAGACCCAGTACTTC
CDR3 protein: CASSLGYRETQYF

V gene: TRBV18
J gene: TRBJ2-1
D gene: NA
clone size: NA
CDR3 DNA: TGTGCCAGCTCACCCTCCGTGGCGACGGGATACAATGAGCAGTTCTTC
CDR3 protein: CASSPSVATGYNEQFF

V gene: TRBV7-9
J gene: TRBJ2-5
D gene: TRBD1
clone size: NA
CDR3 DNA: TGTGCCAGCAGCTTCTCAGGGACAGGCCAAGAGACCCAGTACTTC
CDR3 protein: CASSFSGTGQETQYF

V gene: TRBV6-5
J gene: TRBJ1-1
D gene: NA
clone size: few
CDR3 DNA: TGTGCCAGCAGTTACTCGAGTGTCAGACATGAAGCTTTCTTT
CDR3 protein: CASSYSSVRHEAFF

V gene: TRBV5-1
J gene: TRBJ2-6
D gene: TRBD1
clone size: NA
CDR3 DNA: TGCGCCAGCAGCTTGAGGACAGGTACCTCTGGGGCCAACGTCCTGACTTTC
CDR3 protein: CASSLRTGTSGANVLTF

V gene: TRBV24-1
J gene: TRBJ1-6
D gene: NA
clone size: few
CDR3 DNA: TGTGCCACCAACACACCGGGAACAGATGTTTCACCCCTCCACTTT
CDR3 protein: CATNTPGTDVSPLHF

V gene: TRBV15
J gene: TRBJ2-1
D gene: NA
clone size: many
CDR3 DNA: TGTGCCACCAGCAGAGATCTGAGCTCCTACAATGAGCAGTTCTTC
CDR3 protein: CATSRDLSSYNEQFF

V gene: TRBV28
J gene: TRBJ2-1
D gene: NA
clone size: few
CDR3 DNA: TGTGCCAGCAGACCCAGGACAGCCTACAATGAGCAGTTCTTC
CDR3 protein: CASRPRTAYNEQFF